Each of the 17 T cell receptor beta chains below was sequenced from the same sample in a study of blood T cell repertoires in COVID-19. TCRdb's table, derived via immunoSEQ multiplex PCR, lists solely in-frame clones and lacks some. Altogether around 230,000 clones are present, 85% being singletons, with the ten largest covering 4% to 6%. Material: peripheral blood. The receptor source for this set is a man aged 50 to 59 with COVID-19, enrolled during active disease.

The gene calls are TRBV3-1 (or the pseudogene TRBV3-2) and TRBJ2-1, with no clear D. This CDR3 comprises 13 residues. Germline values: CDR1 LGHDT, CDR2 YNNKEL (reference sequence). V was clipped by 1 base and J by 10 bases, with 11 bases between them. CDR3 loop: CASSQATVGEQFF. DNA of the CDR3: TGTGCCAGCAGCCAAGCTACAGTCGGCGAGCAGTTCTTC.

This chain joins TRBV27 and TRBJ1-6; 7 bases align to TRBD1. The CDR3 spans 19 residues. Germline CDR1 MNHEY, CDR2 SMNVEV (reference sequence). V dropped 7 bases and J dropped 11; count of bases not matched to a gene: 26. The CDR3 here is CASTVAPQGLEFALAPLHF. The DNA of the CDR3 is TGTGCCAGCACCGTGGCCCCACAGGGGTTGGAATTCGCTCTTGCACCCCTCCACTTT.

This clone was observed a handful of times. The CDR3 loop is CASSQGSTNEKLFF. The CDR3 nucleotides read TGTGCCAGCAGCCAGGGCTCAACTAATGAAAAACTGTTTTTT. V and J are TRBV5-4 and TRBJ1-4, with D possibly TRBD1 on 5 matching bases. With 4 bases removed from V and 0 bases from J, the gap between germline ends came to 7 bases. CDR3 size: 14 residues. Germline V CDR1 and CDR2: SGHNT, YYREEE (reference sequence).

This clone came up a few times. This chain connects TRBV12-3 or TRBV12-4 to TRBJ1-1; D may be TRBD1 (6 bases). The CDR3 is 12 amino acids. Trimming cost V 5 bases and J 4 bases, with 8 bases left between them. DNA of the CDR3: TGTGCCAGCAGTGACAGGTTCACTGAAGCTTTCTTT. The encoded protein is CASSDRFTEAFF.

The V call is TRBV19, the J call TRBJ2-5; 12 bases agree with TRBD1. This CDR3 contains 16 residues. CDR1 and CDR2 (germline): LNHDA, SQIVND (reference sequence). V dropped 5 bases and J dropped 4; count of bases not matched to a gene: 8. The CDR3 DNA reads TGTGCCAGTAGTTCCCCGAGGGACAGGGGGCGAGAGACCCAGTACTTC. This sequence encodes CASSSPRDRGRETQYF.

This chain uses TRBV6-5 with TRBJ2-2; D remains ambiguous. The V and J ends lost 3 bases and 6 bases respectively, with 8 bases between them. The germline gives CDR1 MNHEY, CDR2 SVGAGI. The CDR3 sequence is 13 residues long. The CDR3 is CASSYISAGELFF. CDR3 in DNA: TGTGCCAGCAGTTATATTTCAGCCGGGGAGCTGTTTTTT.

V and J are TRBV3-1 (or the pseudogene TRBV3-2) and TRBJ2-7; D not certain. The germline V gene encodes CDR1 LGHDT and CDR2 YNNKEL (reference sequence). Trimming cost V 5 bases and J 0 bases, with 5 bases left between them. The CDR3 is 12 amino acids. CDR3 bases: TGTGCCAGCAGCTACAACTCCTACGAGCAGTACTTC. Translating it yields CASSYNSYEQYF.

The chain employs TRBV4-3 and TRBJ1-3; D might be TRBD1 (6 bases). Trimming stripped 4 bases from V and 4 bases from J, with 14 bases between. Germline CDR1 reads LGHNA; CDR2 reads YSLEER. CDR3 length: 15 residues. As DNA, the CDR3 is TGCGCCAGCAGCCGGACACAGGGTCAAGGAAACACCATATATTTT. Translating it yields CASSRTQGQGNTIYF.

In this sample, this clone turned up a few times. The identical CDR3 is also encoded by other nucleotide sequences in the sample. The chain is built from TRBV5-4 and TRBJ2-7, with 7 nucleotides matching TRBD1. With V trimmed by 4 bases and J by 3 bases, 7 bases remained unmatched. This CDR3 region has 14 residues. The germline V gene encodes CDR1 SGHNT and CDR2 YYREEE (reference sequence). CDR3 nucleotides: TGTGCCAGCAGCCCACCGGGACAGCTCTACGAGCAGTACTTC. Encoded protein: CASSPPGQLYEQYF.

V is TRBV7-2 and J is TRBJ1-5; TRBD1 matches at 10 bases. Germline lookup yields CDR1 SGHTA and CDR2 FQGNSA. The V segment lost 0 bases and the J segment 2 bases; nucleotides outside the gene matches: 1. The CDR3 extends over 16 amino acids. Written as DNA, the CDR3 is TGTGCCAGCAGCTTAGCGGGGACAGGGGGCAATCAGCCCCAGCATTTT. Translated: CASSLAGTGGNQPQHF. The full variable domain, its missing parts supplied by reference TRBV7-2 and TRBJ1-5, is GAGVSQSPSNKVTEKGKDVELRCDPISGHTALYWYRQSLGQGLEFLIYFQGNSAPDKSGLPSDRFSAERTGGSVSTLTIQRTQQEDSAVYLCASSLAGTGGNQPQHFGDGTRLSIL.

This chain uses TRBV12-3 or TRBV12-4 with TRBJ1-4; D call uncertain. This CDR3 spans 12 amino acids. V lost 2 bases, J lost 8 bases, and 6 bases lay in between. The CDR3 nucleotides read TGTGCCAGCAGTTTACCGGGGGAAAAACTGTTTTTT. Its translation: CASSLPGEKLFF.

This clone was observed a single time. The CDR3 region is CASSSPTGAPDEQYF. CDR3 coding DNA: TGTGCCAGCAGTTCCCCGACAGGGGCCCCAGACGAGCAGTACTTC. This chain joins TRBV28 and TRBJ2-7; 8 bases agree with TRBD1. Per the germline V gene, CDR1 is MDHEN and CDR2 is SYDVKM. The CDR3 runs to 15 residues. With 4 bases clipped from V and 5 bases from J, the junction kept 10 bases outside the gene matches.

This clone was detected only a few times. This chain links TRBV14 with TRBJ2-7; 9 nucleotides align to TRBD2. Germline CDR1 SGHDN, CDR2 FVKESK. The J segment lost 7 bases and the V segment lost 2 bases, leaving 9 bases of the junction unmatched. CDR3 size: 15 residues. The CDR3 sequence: CASSQFAGGRWEQYF. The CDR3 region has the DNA TGTGCCAGCAGCCAATTTGCGGGGGGGCGTTGGGAGCAGTACTTC.

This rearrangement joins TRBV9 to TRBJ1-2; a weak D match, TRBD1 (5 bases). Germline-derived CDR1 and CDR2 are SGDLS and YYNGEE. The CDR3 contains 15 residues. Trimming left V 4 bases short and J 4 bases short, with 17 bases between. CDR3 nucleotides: TGTGCCAGCAGCATCGACGGAGGGGTAGGCTATGGCTACACCTTC. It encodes CASSIDGGVGYGYTF.

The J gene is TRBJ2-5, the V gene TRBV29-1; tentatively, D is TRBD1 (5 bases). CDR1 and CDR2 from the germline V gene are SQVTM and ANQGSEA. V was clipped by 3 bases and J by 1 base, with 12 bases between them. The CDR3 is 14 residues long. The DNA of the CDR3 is TGCAGCGTTGACTTAGGGGCACGCCAAGAGACCCAGTACTTC. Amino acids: CSVDLGARQETQYF.

The CDR3 loop is CASSLAPTGELFF. CDR3 coding DNA: TGTGCCAGCAGTTTAGCGCCTACCGGGGAGCTGTTTTTT. The chain recombines TRBV28 with TRBJ2-2; D gene unclear. CDR3 length: 13 residues. CDR1 and CDR2 (germline): MDHEN, SYDVKM. V lost 2 bases and J 5 bases, leaving 6 bases between the germline ends.

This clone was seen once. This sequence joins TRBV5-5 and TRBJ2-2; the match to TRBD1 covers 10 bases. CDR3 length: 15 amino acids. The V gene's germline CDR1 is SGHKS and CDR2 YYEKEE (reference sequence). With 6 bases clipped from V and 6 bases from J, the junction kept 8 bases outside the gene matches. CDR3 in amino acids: CASNPGTGESGELFF. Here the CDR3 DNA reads TGTGCCAGCAACCCCGGGACAGGGGAATCCGGGGAGCTGTTTTTT.